A selection of T cell receptor beta chains follows, all from one sample in a study of tumor-infiltrating lymphocytes in primary liver carcinoma. In TCRdb, the multiplex PCR reads were re-called with MiXCR into one record per CDR3 protein. The sample holds about 96,000 distinct CDR3 sequences, just under 70% seen once. Sequenced input: tumor-adjacent normal liver tissue. All receptors derive from a middle-aged man with primary liver carcinoma and hepatitis B virus infection. CDR3s include the opening cysteine and the closing phenylalanine or tryptophan. A D gene is named only where the DNA matches it firmly. Rows may omit the clone size; those that give it use once, few, many or a size class.

v_gene	j_gene	abundance	d_gene	CDR3aa	CDR3nt
TRBV5-1	TRBJ2-2	-	-	CASSLTEVGELSF	TGCGCCAGCAGCTTGACGGAAGTCGGGGAGCTGTCTTTT
TRBV11-2	TRBJ1-1	-	-	CATNIWQGTEAFF	TGTGCCACCAACATCTGGCAGGGAACTGAAGCTTTCTTT
TRBV4-1	TRBJ2-7	-	TRBD1	CTSSLGQGAPEIPYEQYF	TGCACCAGCAGCCTCGGACAGGGTGCCCCGGAAATTCCCTACGAGCAGTACTTC
TRBV20-1	TRBJ2-5	-	-	CSARGKGGETQYF	TGCAGTGCTAGGGGTAAGGGCGGAGAGACCCAGTACTTC
TRBV4-1	TRBJ2-3	-	TRBD2	CTSNRTSDADTQYF	TGCACCAGCAACCGGACTAGCGACGCAGATACGCAGTATTTT
TRBV27	TRBJ1-3	-	-	CASDSRFGISGNIIYF	TGTGCCAGCGATTCACGGTTTGGGATCTCTGGAAACATCATATATTTT
TRBV10-3	TRBJ1-1	many	-	CAIRGDPNTEAFF	TGTGCCATCAGGGGGGACCCGAACACTGAAGCTTTCTTT
TRBV2	TRBJ2-6	-	-	CLSGANVLTF	TGTTTGTCTGGGGCCAACGTCCTGACTTTC
TRBV4-2	TRBJ2-7	-	-	CVSIQGEGTYEQYF	TGTGTCAGCATCCAAGGCGAGGGAACCTACGAGCAGTACTTC
TRBV11-2	TRBJ2-3	-	-	CASNPPGGRVTDTQYF	TGTGCCAGCAACCCCCCAGGAGGGAGAGTAACAGATACGCAGTATTTT